The rows below give T cell receptor beta chains drawn from one sample of a study of PD-1 blockade in classical Hodgkin lymphoma. Generated by immunoSEQ multiplex PCR, the TCRdb table keeps only in-frame clones and is missing some. The sample lists tens of thousands of clones, 80% to 90% occurring once. The sample in question was peripheral blood mononuclear cells (PBMCs), obtained at baseline. Every receptor here comes from a human donor with classical Hodgkin lymphoma. The CDR3 runs from the conserved cysteine through the conserved F or W. Each record gives: V gene, J gene, CDR3 protein.

TRBV28	TRBJ1-2	CASSQKEGYTF
TRBV4-1	TRBJ1-5	CASSPLLTSNQPQHF
TRBV4-1	TRBJ2-7	CASSQVQGSYEQYF
TRBV9	TRBJ2-5	CASSGQTGEETQYF
TRBV7-9	TRBJ2-5	CASSSQGFETQYF
TRBV27	TRBJ1-2	CASSLTGTGHFYGYTF
TRBV4-1	TRBJ2-1	CASSPLSGVAGEQFF
TRBV19	TRBJ2-7	CASSWRGGDSSYEQYF
TRBV4-2	TRBJ2-5	CASSQDWRGGRETQYF
TRBV7-2	TRBJ1-2	CASAVRGRSYGYTF
TRBV29-1	TRBJ1-2	CSVDNGQGFGYGYTF
TRBV11-2	TRBJ1-6	CASRRVGRKGSPLHF
TRBV2	TRBJ2-2	CASSTGQGVVGELFF
TRBV10-3	TRBJ1-1	CAISDSTEAFF
TRBV6-1	TRBJ1-5	CASSGTGAPAQPQHF
TRBV2	TRBJ1-2	CASSEHGGDYGYTF
TRBV11-3	TRBJ2-5	CASSLWTQETQYF
TRBV18	TRBJ2-7	CASSPRQGPYEQYF
TRBV5-1	TRBJ2-7	CASSLSWGLKSTPTYEQYF